This T cell receptor (beta chain) was obtained from a study of cytomegalovirus exposure and HLA in healthy donors. This CDR3 spans 14 amino acids. Trimming removed 1 base from V and 3 bases from J, with 9 bases in between. Looked up from germline, CDR1 is MNHNY and CDR2 is SVGAGI (reference sequence). Study-wide results and limits: Several V segments, TRBV6-2 and TRBV6-3 among them, could not be told apart and were dropped. Later analysis demonstrated an association between a missense DCLRE1C variant and TCR beta V- and J-gene trimming.

PCR used 60 Vbeta primers and 13 Jbeta primers. Generated by immunoSEQ multiplex PCR, the TCRdb table keeps only in-frame clones and is missing some. The sample consists of 90,000 to 150,000 clones, 50% to 65% of them appearing once. A note on this clone: The antigen remains unidentified.

V and J are TRBV6-6 and TRBJ1-2; D not resolved. This receptor was obtained from a man aged 40-55 years in good health and CMV-seropositive. The sequenced sample was PBMCs. For the CDR3, the DNA is TGTGCCAGCAGTTACTATCCGGGTGACTATGGCTACACCTTC. Residues: CASSYYPGDYGYTF.